The T cell receptor beta chain described here comes from a study of graft-versus-host responses after intestinal transplantation. General study points: The authors found GvH clones in recipient marrow, some appearing first in ileum or blood. Elevated graft-versus-host to host-versus-graft clonal ratios in allografts were recorded for patients with graft-donor T cell macrochimerism.

Assay: immunoSEQ multiplex PCR; the TCRdb copy retains only in-frame clones and omits some. This sample has 2,000 to 2,500 clones, with around 80% found just once. A note on this clone: Antigen: not known.

The CDR3 is made up of 13 amino acids. Unmatched junction bases numbered 4, after V lost 4 bases and J lost 4 bases. Germline V gives CDR1 MNHEY, CDR2 SVGAGI. Processing was applied to graft tissue in order to liberate intraepithelial and lamina propria lymphocytes. This TCR came from a human patient who received an intestinal transplant, so some T cells may come from the graft donor. The V gene is TRBV6-5, the J gene TRBJ2-7; 7 bases fit TRBD2. This sample comprised ileum tissue, obtained 18 days after transplant. The CDR3 is CASSFGEGYEQYF. In DNA, the CDR3 is TGTGCCAGCAGTTTTGGGGAGGGGTACGAGCAGTACTTC.